This TCR beta chain was sequenced in a study of shared clonotypes between healthy human individuals. Study overall: The study drew on a couple of women and a few men aged 18 to 49 as donors.

Assay used: immunoSEQ multiplex PCR; TCRdb lists only in-frame clones, some missing. The top ten clones hold around 0.13% of a sample with some 2,100,000 clones, about 94% of them seen once. The CDR3 runs to 16 residues. V trimming: 4 bases; J trimming: 4 bases; junction bases outside the gene matches: 6. CDR1 is ENHRY, CDR2 SYGVKD, per germline. Turning to this clone: Its antigen is unknown.

Donors included only healthy HIV-negative adults lacking recent acute infections or vaccinations. Study-level points and caveats: Naive CD4 clonotypes were shared across a handful of donors at 4% to 5%. In this cohort, only blood was sampled, and tissue repertoires likely differ.

This TCR derives from a man aged 18 to 30 in good health. The chain couples TRBV10-3 to TRBJ2-5; 13 bases map to TRBD2. Sample: naive CD4+ T cells sorted from blood. Subset noted: CD45RA+ positively selected. The CDR3 nucleotides are TGTGCCATCAGTGGCCAACTAGCGGGAGGGCGAGAGACCCAGTACTTC. Translating gives CAISGQLAGGRETQYF.